Described below is a single T cell receptor (beta chain) sequence and its context. In the study's own analysis: Reference gene primer amplification gave estimated nucleated cell counts. TCRdb's table, derived via immunoSEQ multiplex PCR, lists solely in-frame clones and lacks some. That table supplies the V and J calls and clone size; D and trimming were determined from the DNA. The table lists hundreds of thousands of clones, 88% of them singletons. Germline V gene lookup returns CDR1 SGHRS and CDR2 YFSETQ. J was trimmed by 7 bases and V by 0 bases; bases with no gene match: 4. The CDR3 runs to 14 residues. The data are from a study of blood T cell repertoires in COVID-19. Across the whole study: The samples span acute and convalescent COVID-19 from the United States, Italy and Spain.

Participants were aged about 18 to 90 years, lived in roughly 25 US areas, and enrolled virtually. Allocation to cohorts depended on clinical history reported by the participants. V gene TRBV5-1 combines with J gene TRBJ1-2, with 9 bases lining up with TRBD1. The sample taken for sequencing was PBMCs or T cells enriched from blood (not recorded which). This receptor was taken from a woman under 30 who had been exposed to COVID-19. The CDR3 DNA is TGCGCCAGCAGCTTGGCACAGGGGGCTGGTGGCTACACCTTC. Amino acid sequence: CASSLAQGAGGYTF. Full variable domain (rest looked up from reference TRBV5-1 and TRBJ1-2): KAGVTQTPRYLIKTRGQQVTLSCSPISGHRSVSWYQQTPGQGLQFLFEYFSETQRNKGNFPGRFSGRQFSNSRSEMNVSTLELGDSALYLCASSLAQGAGGYTFGSGTRLTVV.